This T cell receptor (beta chain) emerged from a study of metastatic and nonmetastatic thyroid tumors (dated by TCRdb to between 2020 and 2021). Looking at the study overall: Repertoires from peripheral blood and from tumor or nodule tissue samples of malignant and benign thyroid patients were compared. Study-wide conclusions, independent of this receptor: TCR beta diversity was reported as significantly higher in malignant tumors than in benign nodules, in both blood and tumor samples.

This clone was observed at least ten times. The specificity of this receptor is unknown. The sample holds no much larger clone one base away, and base qualities are not on file. Preparation of the library involved PCR. For sequencing, an Illumina HiSeq 4000 was employed. High-throughput sequencing was used to profile the TCR beta-chain CDR3 region of each patient. From the authors' description of their analysis: CDR3 differences across clinicopathological groups were used to build a classifier for discriminating distant-metastatic papillary thyroid cancer patients. To measure repertoire diversity the researchers used the Shannon index, while the Morisita-Horn index served to gauge how similar the tumor and blood repertoires were. TCRdb trimmed the raw reads at Q25, called clones with MiXCR and kept productive beta chains. The V and J calls, along with clone size, are taken from TCRdb and not from the paper's own processing. Counted in this sample were some 55,000 clones; approximately 20% of them appeared once. The ten biggest clones cover approximately 4% of the sample.

The CDR3 sequence holds 13 residues, the cysteine and phenylalanine included. The CDR3 DNA has 39 bases and is translated from base 1. The germline ends are 15 bases apart after V is trimmed by 7 bases and J by 8 bases. The germline V gene encodes CDR1 ENHRY and CDR2 SYGVKD. None of the patients had been given any treatment before thyroid surgery. Using T-cell receptor beta sequencing, the study looked back at clinical samples from patients collected from about 2011 to 2018. The sample consisted of blood. The chain links TRBV10-3 with TRBJ1-5; the D segment could be TRBD1, given 6 matching bases. This TCR was sampled from a female donor with papillary thyroid cancer or a benign thyroid nodule (not recorded which). Some clones in this sample may be carry-over from other donors' samples. CDR3 region: CAITGGPREPQHF. The base sequence is TGTGCCATCACCGGGGGGCCCAGGGAGCCCCAGCATTTT.